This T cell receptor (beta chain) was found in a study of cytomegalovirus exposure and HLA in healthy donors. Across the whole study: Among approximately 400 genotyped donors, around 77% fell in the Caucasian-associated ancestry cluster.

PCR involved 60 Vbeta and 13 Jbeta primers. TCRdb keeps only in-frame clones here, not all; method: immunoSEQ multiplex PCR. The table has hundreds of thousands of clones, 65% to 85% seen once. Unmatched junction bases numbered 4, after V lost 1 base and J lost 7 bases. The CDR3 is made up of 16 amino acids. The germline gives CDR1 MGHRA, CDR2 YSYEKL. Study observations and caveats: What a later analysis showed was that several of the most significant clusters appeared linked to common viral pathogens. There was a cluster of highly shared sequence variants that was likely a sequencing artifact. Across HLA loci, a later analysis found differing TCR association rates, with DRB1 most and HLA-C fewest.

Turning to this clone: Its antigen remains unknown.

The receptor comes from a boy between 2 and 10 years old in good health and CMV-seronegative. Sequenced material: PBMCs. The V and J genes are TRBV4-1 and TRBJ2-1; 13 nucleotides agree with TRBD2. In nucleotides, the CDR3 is TGCGCCAGCAGCCAAGGGACTAGCGGGAGTAGGAATGAGCAGTTCTTC. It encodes CASSQGTSGSRNEQFF.